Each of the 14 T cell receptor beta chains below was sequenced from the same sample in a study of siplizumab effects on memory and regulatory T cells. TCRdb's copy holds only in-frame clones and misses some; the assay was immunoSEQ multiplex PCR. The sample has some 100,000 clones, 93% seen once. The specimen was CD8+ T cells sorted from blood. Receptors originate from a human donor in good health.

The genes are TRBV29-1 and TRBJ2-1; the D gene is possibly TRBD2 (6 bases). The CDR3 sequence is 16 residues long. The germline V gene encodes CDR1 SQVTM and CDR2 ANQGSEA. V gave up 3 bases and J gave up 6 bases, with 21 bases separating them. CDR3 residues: CSVEFALPGVGNEQFF. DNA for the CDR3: TGCAGCGTTGAGTTTGCCCTCCCGGGGGTAGGCAATGAGCAGTTCTTC.

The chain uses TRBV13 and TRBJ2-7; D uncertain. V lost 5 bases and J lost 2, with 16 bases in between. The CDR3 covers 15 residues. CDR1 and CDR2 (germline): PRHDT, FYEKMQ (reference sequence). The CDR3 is CASSPGRASTYEQYF. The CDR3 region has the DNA TGTGCCAGCAGCCCAGGCCGGGCCTCAACCTACGAGCAGTACTTC.

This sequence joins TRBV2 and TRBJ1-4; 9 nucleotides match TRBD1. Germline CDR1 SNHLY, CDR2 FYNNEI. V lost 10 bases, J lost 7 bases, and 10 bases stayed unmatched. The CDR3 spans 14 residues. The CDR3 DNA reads TGTGCCATCAGGGACAGGGAAGAGGGTGAAAAACTGTTTTTT. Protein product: CAIRDREEGEKLFF.

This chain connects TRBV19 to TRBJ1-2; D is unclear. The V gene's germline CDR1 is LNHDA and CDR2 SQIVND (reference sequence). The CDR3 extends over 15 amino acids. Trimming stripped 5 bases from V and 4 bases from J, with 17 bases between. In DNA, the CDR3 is TGTGCCAGTAGTCCTCGGGAGAGGGTTGGCTATGGCTACACCTTC. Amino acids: CASSPRERVGYGYTF.

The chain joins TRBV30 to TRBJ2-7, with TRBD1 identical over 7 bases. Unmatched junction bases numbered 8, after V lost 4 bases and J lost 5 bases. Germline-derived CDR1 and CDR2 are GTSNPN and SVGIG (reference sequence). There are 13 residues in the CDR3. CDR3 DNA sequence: TGTGCCTGGAACCCGGGACAGTCAGACGAGCAGTACTTC. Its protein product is CAWNPGQSDEQYF.

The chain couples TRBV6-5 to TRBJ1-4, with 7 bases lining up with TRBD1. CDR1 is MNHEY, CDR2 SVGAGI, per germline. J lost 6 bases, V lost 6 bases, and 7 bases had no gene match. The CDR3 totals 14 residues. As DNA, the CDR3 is TGTGCCAGCAGCCAAACAGGGGAGGATGAAAAACTGTTTTTT. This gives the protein CASSQTGEDEKLFF.

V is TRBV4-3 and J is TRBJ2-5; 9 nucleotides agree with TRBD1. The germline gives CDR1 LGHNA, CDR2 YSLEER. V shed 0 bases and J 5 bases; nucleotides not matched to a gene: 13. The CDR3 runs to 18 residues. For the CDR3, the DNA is TGCGCCAGCAGCCAAGATGCCCGACAGGGGGTGCGGGTGGAGACCCAGTACTTC. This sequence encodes CASSQDARQGVRVETQYF.

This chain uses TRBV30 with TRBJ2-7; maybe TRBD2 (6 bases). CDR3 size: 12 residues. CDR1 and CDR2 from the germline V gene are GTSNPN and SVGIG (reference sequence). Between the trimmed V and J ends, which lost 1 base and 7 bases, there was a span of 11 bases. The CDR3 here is CAWSEASVEQYF. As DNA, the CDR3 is TGTGCCTGGAGTGAGGCTAGCGTGGAGCAGTACTTC.

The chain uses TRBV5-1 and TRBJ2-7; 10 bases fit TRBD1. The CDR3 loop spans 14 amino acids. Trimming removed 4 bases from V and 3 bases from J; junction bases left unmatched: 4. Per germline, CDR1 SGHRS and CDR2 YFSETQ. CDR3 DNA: TGCGCCAGCAGCCCCGGGACAGGGGTCTACGAGCAGTACTTC. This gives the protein CASSPGTGVYEQYF.

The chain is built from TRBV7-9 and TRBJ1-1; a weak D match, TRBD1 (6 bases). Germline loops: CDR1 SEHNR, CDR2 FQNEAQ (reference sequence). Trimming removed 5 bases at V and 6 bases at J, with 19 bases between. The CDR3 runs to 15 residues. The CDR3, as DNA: TGTGCCAGCAGCCTTAGGGCGGGGGCGGTGGCTGAAGCTTTCTTT. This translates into CASSLRAGAVAEAFF.

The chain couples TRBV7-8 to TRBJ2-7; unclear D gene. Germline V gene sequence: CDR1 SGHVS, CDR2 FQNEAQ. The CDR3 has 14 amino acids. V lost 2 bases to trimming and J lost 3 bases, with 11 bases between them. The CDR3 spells CASSLIPGDYEQYF. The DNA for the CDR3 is TGTGCCAGCAGCTTAATCCCTGGGGACTACGAGCAGTACTTC.

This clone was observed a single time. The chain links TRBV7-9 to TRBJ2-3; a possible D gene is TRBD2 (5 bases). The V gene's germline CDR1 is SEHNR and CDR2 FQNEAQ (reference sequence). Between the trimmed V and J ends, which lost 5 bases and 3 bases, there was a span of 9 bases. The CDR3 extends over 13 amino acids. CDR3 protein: CASSILETDTQYF. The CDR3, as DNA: TGTGCCAGCAGCATACTAGAAACAGATACGCAGTATTTT.

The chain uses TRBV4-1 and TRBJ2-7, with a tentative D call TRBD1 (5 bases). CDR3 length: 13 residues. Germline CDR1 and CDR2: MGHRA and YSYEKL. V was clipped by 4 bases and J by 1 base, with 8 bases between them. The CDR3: CASSPQVSYEQYF. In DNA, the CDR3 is TGCGCCAGCAGCCCACAGGTATCCTACGAGCAGTACTTC.

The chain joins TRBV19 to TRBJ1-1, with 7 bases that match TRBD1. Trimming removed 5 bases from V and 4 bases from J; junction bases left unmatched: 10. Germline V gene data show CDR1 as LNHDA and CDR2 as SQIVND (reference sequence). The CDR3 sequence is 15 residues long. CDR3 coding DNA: TGTGCCAGTAGTTTAGCAGCGACAGGGATCACTGAAGCTTTCTTT. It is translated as CASSLAATGITEAFF.